The 6 T cell receptor beta chains given below trace back to one sample, sequenced in a study of cytomegalovirus exposure and HLA in healthy donors. The PCR made use of 60 Vbeta and 13 Jbeta primers. Method: immunoSEQ multiplex PCR; TCRdb's copy keeps in-frame clones and lacks some. The sample records roughly 160,000 clones, more than 70% being singletons. Sequenced: PBMCs. Source of these receptors: a girl aged 5 to 17 in good health and CMV-seronegative.

The chain combines TRBV7-9 with TRBJ2-3, with 14 nucleotides matching TRBD2. CDR1 is SEHNR and CDR2 is FQNEAQ in the germline V gene (reference sequence). V was clipped by 5 bases and J by 1 base; unmatched bases: 11. The length of the CDR3 is 19 residues. The CDR3 sequence: CASSTGLAGASGGTDTQYF. The CDR3 DNA reads TGTGCCAGCAGCACGGGACTAGCGGGGGCCTCAGGGGGCACAGATACGCAGTATTTT.

The genes are TRBV27 and TRBJ1-4; 8 bases map to TRBD1. Germline CDR1 MNHEY, CDR2 SMNVEV (reference sequence). The CDR3 is 19 residues long. With V trimmed by 8 bases and J by 6 bases, 23 bases remained unmatched. The CDR3 is CASCWGEGQGAGRDEKLFF. The CDR3 nucleotides read TGTGCCAGCTGTTGGGGGGAGGGGCAGGGGGCGGGGAGGGATGAAAAACTGTTTTTT.

V usage is TRBV5-4 and J usage is TRBJ2-7, with 11 bases identical to TRBD1. The CDR3 length is 16 residues. The junction had 7 bases not matched to a gene; V was cut back by 4 bases and J by 1 base. Germline CDR1 and CDR2: SGHNT and YYREEE (reference sequence). CDR3 sequence reads: CASSAPGTGGSYEQYF. CDR3 DNA: TGTGCCAGCAGCGCCCCCGGGACAGGGGGTTCCTACGAGCAGTACTTC. The full variable domain, in which reference TRBV5-4 and TRBJ2-7 provide the parts outside the CDR3, is ETGVTQSPTHLIKTRGQQVTLRCSSQSGHNTVSWYQQALGQGPQFIFQYYREEENGRGNFPPRFSGLQFPNYSSELNVNALELDDSALYLCASSAPGTGGSYEQYFGPGTRLTVT.

The chain links TRBV2 to TRBJ1-1; D not certain. V was trimmed by 7 bases and J by 4 bases, leaving 10 bases between them. CDR3 size: 12 residues. The germline gives CDR1 SNHLY, CDR2 FYNNEI. CDR3 in amino acids: CASIPGSTEAFF. CDR3 nucleotide sequence: TGTGCCAGCATCCCCGGGAGCACTGAAGCTTTCTTT.

The V and J genes are TRBV5-8 and TRBJ1-3, with D unresolved. From germline, CDR1 is SGHTS and CDR2 YDEGEE. This CDR3 comprises 14 residues. V lost 0 bases, J lost 4 bases, and 8 bases lay in between. The CDR3 DNA follows: TGTGCCAGCAGCTTGGGACTGAGCGGAAACACCATATATTTT. Its translation: CASSLGLSGNTIYF.

This clone showed up just once. This sequence joins TRBV12-5 and TRBJ1-4, with TRBD1 matching 8 bases. V dropped 6 bases and J dropped 8; count of bases not matched to a gene: 11. Germline loops: CDR1 LGHNT, CDR2 FRNRAP. CDR3 length equals 15 residues. The CDR3 sequence is CASGPGQGFGEKLFF. CDR3 coding DNA: TGTGCTAGTGGACCCGGACAGGGCTTTGGGGAAAAACTGTTTTTT.